The entry that follows covers one T cell receptor (beta chain) sequence. Its antigen is as yet unknown. This sample is part of a study of T cell responses to AZD1222 COVID-19 vaccine. Study-level results: With dominance at 160-218 and 743-854, vaccine-associated CD4 TCRs spanned spike.

Combined were second doses at about 4 or about 12 weeks. V was trimmed by 0 bases and J by 9 bases, leaving 15 bases between them. Germline CDR1 SGHVS, CDR2 FNYEAQ. The CDR3 loop spans 15 amino acids. Profiled with immunoSEQ multiplex PCR; TCRdb holds only in-frame clones, not every one. The table shows 110,000 or so clones, with around 88% occurring only once. The clonotype was recovered from an adult who received the AZD1222 COVID-19 vaccine. V is TRBV7-6 and J is TRBJ1-5; a possible D gene is TRBD1 (6 bases). The specimen was peripheral blood, collected 28 days after the second AZD1222 dose. CDR3 nucleotides: TGTGCCAGCAGCTTAGCTCTCCAGGGGCAGGGGCCCCAGCATTTT. This translates into CASSLALQGQGPQHF.